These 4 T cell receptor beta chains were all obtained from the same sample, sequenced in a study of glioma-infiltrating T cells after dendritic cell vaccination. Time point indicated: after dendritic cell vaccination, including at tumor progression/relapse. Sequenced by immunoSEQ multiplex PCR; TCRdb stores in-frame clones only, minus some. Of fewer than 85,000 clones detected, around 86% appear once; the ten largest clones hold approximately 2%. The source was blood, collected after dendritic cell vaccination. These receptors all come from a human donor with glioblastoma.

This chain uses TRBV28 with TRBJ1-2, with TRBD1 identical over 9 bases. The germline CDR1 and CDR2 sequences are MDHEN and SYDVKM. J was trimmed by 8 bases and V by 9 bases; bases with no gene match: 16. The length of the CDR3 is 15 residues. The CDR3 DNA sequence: TGTGCCAGTACTACCCCCGGGACAGGGTTTCGGGGCTACACCTTC. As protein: CASTTPGTGFRGYTF.

The CDR3 loop reads CASRWTGGFYEQYF. In DNA, the CDR3 is TGTGCCAGCAGGTGGACAGGGGGATTCTACGAGCAGTACTTC. This sequence joins TRBV6-5 and TRBJ2-7; 10 nucleotides line up with TRBD1. Germline V gene data show CDR1 as MNHEY and CDR2 as SVGAGI. J lost 3 bases, V lost 6 bases, and 5 bases had no gene match. The CDR3 contains 14 residues.

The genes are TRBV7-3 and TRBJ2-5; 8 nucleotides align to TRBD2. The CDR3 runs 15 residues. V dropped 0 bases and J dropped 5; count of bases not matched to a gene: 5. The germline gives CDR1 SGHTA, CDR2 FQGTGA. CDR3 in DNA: TGTGCCAGCAGCTTAACCGGGAGGGCCTGGGAGACCCAGTACTTC. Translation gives CASSLTGRAWETQYF.

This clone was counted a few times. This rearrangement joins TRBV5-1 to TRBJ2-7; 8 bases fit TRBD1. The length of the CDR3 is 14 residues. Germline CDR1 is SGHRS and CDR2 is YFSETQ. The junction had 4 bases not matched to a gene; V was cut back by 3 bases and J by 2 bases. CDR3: CASSSQGATYEQYF. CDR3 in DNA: TGCGCCAGCAGCTCGCAGGGGGCAACCTACGAGCAGTACTTC.